The 26 T cell receptor beta chains reported below all come from one sample, sequenced in a study of T cells in Graves' hyperthyroidism and ophthalmopathy. The TCR beta CDR3 regions underwent amplification using RNA transcripts as the source. RT-PCR in the first round (using the HTBI primer set) targeted the TCR CDR3. TCRdb reprocessed the multiplex PCR reads with MiXCR, giving one entry per CDR3 protein. The table records under 350,000 distinct CDR3 sequences, approximately 14% of them present only once. The material sequenced was blood. The receptors were gathered from a woman aged 40 to 49 with Graves' hyperthyroidism.

The genes are TRBV4-1 and TRBJ1-5; D call uncertain. Germline V lookup: CDR1 MGHRA, CDR2 YSYEKL. V was trimmed by 0 bases and J by 0 bases, leaving 6 bases between them. This CDR3 is 15 amino acids long. The CDR3 loop reads CASSQEAFSNQPQHF. In nucleotides, the CDR3 is TGCGCCAGCAGCCAAGAAGCGTTTAGCAATCAGCCCCAGCATTTT.

Many counts were recorded for this clonotype. The chain recombines TRBV18 with TRBJ2-1, with 9 bases matching TRBD1. Germline assignment: CDR1 KGHSH and CDR2 LQKENI. J lost 4 bases, V lost 4 bases, and 5 bases had no gene match. This CDR3 is built from 15 residues. The CDR3 region has the DNA TGTGCCAGCTCACGGCGGGACAGGGCGTACAATGAGCAGTTCTTC. The encoded protein is CASSRRDRAYNEQFF.

Many counts were recorded for this clonotype. The V gene is TRBV3-1, the J gene TRBJ2-7; TRBD2 might be the D (5 bases). The CDR3 totals 13 residues. V lost 6 bases to trimming and J lost 2 bases, with 11 bases between them. The V gene's germline CDR1 is LGHDT and CDR2 YNNKEL (reference sequence). The DNA of the CDR3 is TGTGCCAGCAGTGGGCTAGCTCCCTACGAGCAGTACTTC. Translating gives CASSGLAPYEQYF.

This clonotype was seen repeatedly, ten times or more. CDR3: CASIKQEYTEAFF. The CDR3 DNA reads as TGTGCCAGCATAAAACAGGAATACACTGAAGCTTTCTTT. The chain uses TRBV12-3 or TRBV12-4 and TRBJ1-1, with TRBD1 as a possible D gene (5 bases). Deletions cut 7 bases from V and 3 bases from J, with 12 bases between. The CDR3 covers 13 residues.

This clonotype was counted ten times or more. The rearrangement uses TRBV7-9 and TRBJ2-3; D may be TRBD2 (6 bases). In germline, CDR1 is SEHNR, CDR2 FQNEAQ (reference sequence). Trimming took off 6 bases at V and 6 bases at J, with 13 bases between the two ends. This CDR3 comprises 13 residues. The CDR3 loop is CASRRDSGDTQYF. The CDR3 bases are TGTGCCAGCAGACGGGACTCCGGGGATACGCAGTATTTT.

There are a few counts of this clonotype. The V gene is TRBV6-5, the J gene TRBJ2-7; 7 bases match TRBD1. The V and J ends lost 0 bases and 4 bases, in that order; junction bases with no gene match: 6. Germline assignment: CDR1 MNHEY and CDR2 SVGAGI. The CDR3 is made up of 15 amino acids. CDR3 bases: TGTGCCAGCAGTTACTCGCACAGGGGCCCTTACGAGCAGTACTTC. Its translation is CASSYSHRGPYEQYF.

This clonotype came up a few times. V and J are TRBV5-4 and TRBJ2-1; 8 bases map to TRBD1. The V and J ends lost 1 base and 5 bases, in that order; junction bases with no gene match: 5. Germline V CDR1 and CDR2: SGHNT, YYREEE (reference sequence). The CDR3 sequence is 15 residues long. The CDR3 bases are TGTGCCAGCAGCTTGTCAGGGGGCTGGGACAATGAGCAGTTCTTC. It codes for CASSLSGGWDNEQFF.

The J gene is TRBJ2-7, the V gene TRBV27; 9 positions agree with TRBD1. CDR3 length equals 14 residues. The V segment lost 6 bases and the J segment 3 bases; nucleotides outside the gene matches: 6. The germline CDR1 and CDR2 sequences are MNHEY and SMNVEV (reference sequence). The CDR3 sequence: CASSPGTGHYEQYF. The CDR3, as DNA: TGTGCCAGCAGCCCCGGGACAGGGCACTACGAGCAGTACTTC.

The table lists this clonotype with many counts. J is TRBJ1-2 and V is TRBV13; no clear D. Trimming stripped 3 bases from V and 6 bases from J, with 20 bases between. The CDR3 extends over 16 amino acids. Germline-derived CDR1 and CDR2 are PRHDT and FYEKMQ (reference sequence). The CDR3 loop is CASSFYRAEKLDGYTF. CDR3 DNA sequence: TGTGCCAGCAGCTTTTACCGGGCCGAGAAGTTGGATGGCTACACCTTC.

This clonotype was observed at least ten times. The V gene is TRBV20-1, the J gene TRBJ2-7, with 8 bases identical to TRBD2. The length of the CDR3 is 15 residues. Germline V lookup: CDR1 DFQATT, CDR2 SNEGSKA (reference sequence). The J segment lost 3 bases and the V segment lost 4 bases, leaving 11 bases of the junction unmatched. This chain's CDR3 is CSATARSGRGYEQYF. DNA of the CDR3: TGCAGTGCTACCGCCAGGAGCGGGAGAGGCTACGAGCAGTACTTC.

This chain uses TRBV6-1 with TRBJ2-2; the D is unclear. In germline, CDR1 is MNHNS, CDR2 SASEGT. The V gene lost 8 bases and the J gene lost 8 bases, with 15 bases spanning the gap. This CDR3 spans 13 amino acids. The CDR3 coding sequence is TGTGCCAGCGAGGATCCTGACGTTGGGGAGCTGTTTTTT. It is translated as CASEDPDVGELFF.

The J gene is TRBJ2-5, the V gene TRBV10-3; 7 bases are a match to TRBD2. With V trimmed by 4 bases and J by 3 bases, 11 bases remained unmatched. The V gene's germline CDR1 is ENHRY and CDR2 SYGVKD. The CDR3 consists of 16 residues. CDR3 bases: TGTGCCATCAGTGCTGGCGGGAGAGGGATAGAAGAGACCCAGTACTTC. This sequence encodes CAISAGGRGIEETQYF.

This clonotype was seen a handful of times. The rearrangement links TRBV27 to TRBJ1-5; no firm D call. CDR3 length: 15 amino acids. Germline V gene sequence: CDR1 MNHEY, CDR2 SMNVEV (reference sequence). V lost 8 bases and J 1 base, leaving 15 bases between the germline ends. As DNA, the CDR3 is TGTGCCAGCCGATTGAGCCTCAGGAGCAATCAGCCCCAGCATTTT. Translation: CASRLSLRSNQPQHF.

This clonotype came up many times. The rearrangement uses TRBV24-1 and TRBJ2-1; D not certain. This CDR3 is 13 amino acids long. V was clipped by 7 bases and J by 0 bases, with 6 bases between them. The germline CDR1 and CDR2 sequences are KGHDR and SFDVKD. CDR3 DNA sequence: TGTGCCACCAGGGACGGCTCCTACAATGAGCAGTTCTTC. This encodes CATRDGSYNEQFF.

This clonotype was observed many times. V and J are TRBV12-3 or TRBV12-4 and TRBJ2-2; D gene ambiguous. Trimming removed 3 bases from V and 7 bases from J, with 6 bases in between. This CDR3 has 12 residues. CDR3 region: CASSLRFGELFF. The DNA of the CDR3 is TGTGCCAGCAGTTTGAGATTCGGGGAGCTGTTTTTT.

This clonotype was detected ten times or more. This rearrangement joins TRBV20-1 to TRBJ2-4, with 7 bases identical to TRBD2. Per germline, CDR1 DFQATT and CDR2 SNEGSKA (reference sequence). With 5 bases clipped from V and 5 bases from J, the junction kept 6 bases outside the gene matches. The CDR3 spans 13 residues. DNA of the CDR3: TGCAGTGCTCTCTTGAGCGGGGAAAACATTCAGTACTTC. It codes for CSALLSGENIQYF.

This clonotype was recorded only once. This rearrangement joins TRBV3-1 to TRBJ2-1; 10 nucleotides match TRBD2. The CDR3 is 14 residues long. Per germline, CDR1 LGHDT and CDR2 YNNKEL (reference sequence). Losses at the gene ends were 7 bases for V and 6 bases for J; bases not matched to a gene: 6. CDR3 protein: CASKPSGSTNEQFF. The DNA for the CDR3 is TGTGCCAGCAAGCCTAGCGGGAGTACCAATGAGCAGTTCTTC.

This clonotype appeared many times. The chain combines TRBV11-2 with TRBJ2-7, with 7 bases identical to TRBD2. Germline CDR1 and CDR2: SGHAT and FQNNGV. V shed 1 base, J shed 2 bases, and the junction held 5 bases outside the gene matches. CDR3 length equals 15 residues. The CDR3 bases are TGTGCCAGCAGCTTAGGGGCTAGCGGAACCTACGAGCAGTACTTC. It is translated as CASSLGASGTYEQYF. Full variable domain (outside the CDR3, taken from reference TRBV11-2 and TRBJ2-7): EAGVAQSPRYKIIEKRQSVAFWCNPISGHATLYWYQQILGQGPKLLIQFQNNGVVDDSQLPKDRFSAERLKGVDSTLKIQPAKLEDSAVYLCASSLGASGTYEQYFGPGTRLTVT.

This clonotype was counted many times. The CDR3 nucleotides read TGTGCCAGCAGTTTTTTGTTAGATACGCAGTATTTT. It encodes CASSFLLDTQYF. The rearrangement joins TRBV12-3 or TRBV12-4 to TRBJ2-3; D gene uncertain. Trimming left V 3 bases short and J 5 bases short, with 6 bases between. The CDR3 has 12 amino acids.

There are many counts of this clonotype. V and J are TRBV5-8 and TRBJ1-1; D is undetermined. Germline CDR1 and CDR2: SGHTS and YDEGEE. The CDR3 contains 13 residues. V dropped 0 bases and J dropped 5 bases, with 8 bases sitting between them. The CDR3 region is CASSLAGRTEAFF. DNA for the CDR3: TGTGCCAGCAGCTTGGCCGGGAGAACTGAAGCTTTCTTT.

V is TRBV10-3 and J is TRBJ2-7; TRBD1 matches at 10 bases. Losses at the gene ends were 3 bases for V and 2 bases for J; bases not matched to a gene: 13. CDR1 and CDR2 (germline): ENHRY, SYGVKD. This CDR3 region has 18 residues. The CDR3 sequence: CAISDIAIGQGVPYEQYF. The DNA for the CDR3 is TGTGCCATCAGTGATATAGCAATCGGACAGGGGGTTCCCTACGAGCAGTACTTC.

The chain has TRBV4-2 and TRBJ2-3, with TRBD2 identical over 11 bases. The CDR3 extends over 16 amino acids. V was pared by 1 base and J by 1 base, with 1 base of the junction left unmatched. Germline V gene data show CDR1 as LGHNA and CDR2 as YNFKEQ. The CDR3 DNA follows: TGTGCCAGCAGCCAAGTAGCGGGAGGGGGCACAGATACGCAGTATTTT. This encodes CASSQVAGGGTDTQYF.

This clonotype was found a few times. The chain is built from TRBV7-2 and TRBJ2-1; D gene uncertain. This CDR3 spans 14 amino acids. The germline V gene encodes CDR1 SGHTA and CDR2 FQGNSA. Deletions cut 5 bases from V and 9 bases from J, with 17 bases between. The CDR3 region has the DNA TGTGCCAGCAGCGTTACCAGCCGTACGGGTGAGCAGTTCTTC. Its translation is CASSVTSRTGEQFF.

In its sample, this clonotype was seen many times. V and J are TRBV13 and TRBJ2-5, with unresolved D. The CDR3 consists of 15 residues. V dropped 2 bases and J dropped 5 bases, with 15 bases sitting between them. Germline V CDR1 and CDR2: PRHDT, FYEKMQ (reference sequence). As DNA, the CDR3 is TGTGCCAGCAGCTTATTAGTTCAGGTGGAGGAGACCCAGTACTTC. This codes for CASSLLVQVEETQYF.

This clonotype occurred many times. The rearrangement joins TRBV29-1 to TRBJ2-1; no firm D call. The CDR3 sequence is 11 residues long. The germline V gene encodes CDR1 SQVTM and CDR2 ANQGSEA. Deletions cut 3 bases from V and 7 bases from J, with 7 bases between. For the CDR3, the DNA is TGCAGCGTTGACCGCGGTAATGAGCAGTTCTTC. The encoded protein is CSVDRGNEQFF.

This clonotype was seen at least ten times. V usage is TRBV2 and J usage is TRBJ1-5; possibly TRBD1 for D (5 bases). V was pared by 3 bases and J by 5 bases, with 8 bases between. The CDR3 contains 13 residues. CDR1 SNHLY and CDR2 FYNNEI come from the germline V gene. The CDR3 sequence is CASSDSRDQPQHF. The DNA for the CDR3 is TGTGCCAGCAGTGATTCCAGGGATCAGCCCCAGCATTTT.